What follows is one T cell receptor beta chain and its context. A library of TCRbeta sequences, prepared with unique molecular identifiers, was generated. MiXCR, applied by TCRdb to the PCR reads, yields one record per CDR3 protein. This table holds around 600,000 distinct CDR3 sequences, about 11% found once. The data belong to a study of T-cell reconstitution after alpha-beta-depleted transplantation in children. The CDR3 totals 16 residues. Germline V CDR1 and CDR2: MDHEN, SYDVKM. V lost 2 bases to trimming and J lost 7 bases, with 17 bases between them. Sequenced material: PBMCs from the stem cell graft donor, taken from the stem cell graft. This chain uses TRBV28 with TRBJ2-2, with D unclear. This receptor was obtained from a human donor who donated a stem cell graft to a child with acute myeloid leukemia. The CDR3 DNA reads TGTGCCAGCAGTTTAAGAACTTCCATCCCGGTCGGGGAGCTGTTTTTT. Translation: CASSLRTSIPVGELFF.